Listed here is a single TCR beta chain. What it binds is unknown. This sample stems from a study of T cell repertoires in cytomegalovirus infection. Study-level background: Matching HLA type, along with CMV infection, was indicated by public TCR beta signatures. Broader study findings: Summed frequency of public TCR beta families distinguished CMV carriers with the relevant HLA.

V lost 3 bases, J lost 6 bases, and 25 bases lay in between. The CDR3 contains 18 residues. Germline assignment: CDR1 SGDLS and CDR2 YYNGEE. TCRdb reprocessed the reads with MiXCR, giving one entry per CDR3 protein. The sample lists roughly 990,000 distinct CDR3 sequences; roughly 30% were seen once. The sample consisted of cultured CD8+ T cells from PBMCs, taken from culture after CMV antigen stimulation. The receptor was derived from a human donor in good health (CMV status not recorded). Some clones in this sample may be carry-over from other donors' samples. The chain has TRBV9 and TRBJ2-1; perhaps TRBD2 as D (6 bases). The CDR3 DNA follows: TGTGCCAGCAGCGAGACTAGTTCTTATTTCTCTCTCGGCAATGAGCAGTTCTTC. This gives the protein CASSETSSYFSLGNEQFF.